The rows below give T cell receptor beta chains drawn from one sample of a study of control samples from healthy donors and cancer patients. Sequencing used immunoSEQ multiplex PCR; TCRdb keeps in-frame clones, though not all of them. The top ten clones hold around 2% of a sample with 100,000 to 150,000 clones, roughly nine tenths of them seen once. The specimen was blood. These receptors were obtained from a man younger than 35 in good health. Both conserved end residues are part of each CDR3. D genes are given only for firm matches. The size entry is marked missing in some rows and otherwise reads once, few, many or a size class.

CDR3: CASMGSLGNTIYF
DNA: TGTGCCAGTATGGGCAGCCTTGGAAACACCATATATTTT
D: -
size: -
V: TRBV7-9
J: TRBJ1-3

CDR3: CASSEGTSYNEQFF
DNA: TGTGCCAGCAGTGAGGGGACTAGCTACAATGAGCAGTTCTTC
D: TRBD2
size: once
V: TRBV28
J: TRBJ2-1

CDR3: CASSEAGGGDTQYF
DNA: TGTGCCAGCAGTGAGGCGGGAGGGGGAGATACGCAGTATTTT
D: TRBD2
size: -
V: TRBV2
J: TRBJ2-3

CDR3: CASSAAQGAFSNQPQHF
DNA: TGTGCCAGCAGTGCAGCTCAGGGGGCTTTCAGCAATCAGCCCCAGCATTTT
D: TRBD1
size: once
V: TRBV27
J: TRBJ1-5

CDR3: CATSRDLDSNTEAFF
DNA: TGTGCCACCAGCAGAGACCTGGACAGCAACACTGAAGCTTTCTTT
D: -
size: -
V: TRBV15
J: TRBJ1-1

CDR3: CASSLNGGVIDGYTF
DNA: TGCGCCAGCAGCTTGAACGGAGGGGTGATAGATGGCTACACCTTC
D: -
size: -
V: TRBV5-1
J: TRBJ1-2

CDR3: CASSLYPLAEQFSYNEQFF
DNA: TGCGCCAGCAGCCTATACCCACTAGCGGAGCAATTCTCCTACAATGAGCAGTTCTTC
D: TRBD2
size: -
V: TRBV5-1
J: TRBJ2-1

CDR3: CASSPAGGGYGYTF
DNA: TGCGCCAGCAGTCCGGCGGGGGGAGGCTATGGCTACACCTTC
D: -
size: -
V: TRBV10-2
J: TRBJ1-2

CDR3: CASSLKPSGGEQYF
DNA: TGTGCCAGCAGTTTAAAACCGTCGGGTGGCGAGCAGTACTTC
D: -
size: -
V: TRBV27
J: TRBJ2-7

CDR3: CSAGFNQPQHF
DNA: TGCAGTGCAGGGTTCAATCAGCCCCAGCATTTT
D: -
size: once
V: TRBV20-1
J: TRBJ1-5

CDR3: CASSQGSSGLGDTQYF
DNA: TGTGCCAGCAGCCAAGGGTCCTCGGGTTTGGGGGATACGCAGTATTTT
D: -
size: -
V: TRBV4-2
J: TRBJ2-3